The 13 T cell receptor beta chains below were found in one sample sequenced in a study of T cells after yellow fever vaccination. MiXCR was run by TCRdb on the 5' RACE reads, yielding one entry per CDR3 protein. The sample has 20,000 to 25,000 distinct CDR3 sequences, around 5% seen once. The sequences come from PBMCs, either bulk or a sorted T-cell subset (CD4+, CD8+, memory, or dextramer-sorted; not recorded which), collected 45 days after the first yellow fever vaccination. The receptors derive from a man between 18 and 35 years old who received the YFV17D yellow fever vaccine.

This clonotype was counted only a few times. The chain links TRBV6-1 to TRBJ2-1, with 7 bases lining up with TRBD2. V was clipped by 8 bases and J by 9 bases; unmatched bases: 10. Germline values: CDR1 MNHNS, CDR2 SASEGT. The CDR3 covers 13 residues. DNA of the CDR3: TGTGCCAGCGCGAAGTCCGGGGGGTCTGAGCAGTTCTTC. Protein: CASAKSGGSEQFF.

This clonotype was detected ten times or more. The chain employs TRBV7-2 and TRBJ2-7, with 8 bases fitting TRBD1. The CDR3 totals 14 residues. CDR1 and CDR2 (germline): SGHTA, FQGNSA. The J segment lost 9 bases and the V segment lost 3 bases, leaving 10 bases of the junction unmatched. The CDR3 DNA follows: TGTGCCAGCAGCTTGGACAGGGCAGCAGTCGTGCAGTACTTC. The encoded protein is CASSLDRAAVVQYF.

In the case of this clonotype: This may arise from a read error, as a much more abundant clone is one base away. The V gene is TRBV10-2, the J gene TRBJ2-3; D is perhaps TRBD1 or TRBD2 (6 bases each). CDR1 and CDR2 from the germline V gene are WSHSY and SAAADI. The ends were cut back, 6 bases at V and 6 bases at J, with 13 bases in the middle. CDR3 length equals 13 residues. The CDR3 nucleotides are TGCGCCAGCAGCGGGGGCCTGGATGATACGCAGTATTTT. This encodes CASSGGLDDTQYF.

This clonotype was picked up many times. The chain links TRBV18 to TRBJ1-2, with D possibly matching TRBD1 (6 bases). Trimming pared 2 bases from V and 4 bases from J, leaving 14 bases between. The CDR3 loop spans 15 amino acids. In germline, CDR1 is KGHSH, CDR2 LQKENI. Here the CDR3 DNA reads TGTGCCAGCTCACCAACTAGAGGACAGCTCTATGGCTACACCTTC. Encoded protein: CASSPTRGQLYGYTF.

This clonotype was observed many times. The chain carries TRBV4-2 and TRBJ1-5; 8 bases are shared with TRBD1. The trim removed 3 bases at V and 2 bases at J, leaving 6 bases unmatched. The CDR3 has 16 residues. Germline CDR1 and CDR2: LGHNA and YNFKEQ. The CDR3 spells CASSQAGGAGNQPQHF. As DNA, the CDR3 is TGTGCCAGCAGCCAGGCAGGGGGCGCGGGCAATCAGCCCCAGCATTTT.

This clonotype was seen repeatedly, ten times or more. The gene calls are TRBV20-1 and TRBJ1-6; 8 bases map to TRBD1. Per the germline V gene, CDR1 is DFQATT and CDR2 is SNEGSKA (reference sequence). Losses at the gene ends were 5 bases for V and 7 bases for J; bases not matched to a gene: 7. CDR3 length: 14 residues. This CDR3 is CSARQGAENSPLHF. The CDR3 DNA follows: TGCAGTGCTCGCCAGGGGGCGGAGAATTCACCCCTCCACTTT.

This clonotype was counted ten times or more. The chain combines TRBV7-8 with TRBJ2-3; D is possibly TRBD1 (6 bases). The V and J ends lost 5 bases and 0 bases respectively, with 15 bases between them. The CDR3 covers 16 residues. The germline V gene has CDR1 SGHVS and CDR2 FQNEAQ. The CDR3: CASSLGAYPSTDTQYF. The CDR3 coding sequence is TGTGCCAGCAGCCTGGGGGCCTACCCTAGCACAGATACGCAGTATTTT. Full variable domain (outside the CDR3, taken from reference TRBV7-8 and TRBJ2-3): GAGVSQSPRYKVAKRGQDVALRCDPISGHVSLFWYQQALGQGPEFLTYFQNEAQLDKSGLPSDRFFAERPEGSVSTLKIQRTQQEDSAVYLCASSLGAYPSTDTQYFGPGTRLTVL.

This clonotype was detected many times. The rearrangement uses TRBV4-2 and TRBJ1-1; no clear D gene. This CDR3 contains 13 residues. V gave up 0 bases and J gave up 3 bases, with 5 bases separating them. CDR1 LGHNA and CDR2 YNFKEQ come from the germline V gene. CDR3 sequence (DNA): TGTGCCAGCAGCCAAGAGGCGGACACTGAAGCTTTCTTT. Its protein product is CASSQEADTEAFF.

This clonotype was recorded at least ten times. The chain combines TRBV7-9 with TRBJ2-1; tentatively, D is TRBD2 (6 bases). This CDR3 spans 14 amino acids. The germline CDR1 and CDR2 sequences are SEHNR and FQNEAQ (reference sequence). Trimming stripped 5 bases from V and 3 bases from J, with 11 bases between. CDR3 in DNA: TGTGCCAGCAGCCCGGGACTCCGCTACAATGAGCAGTTCTTC. This codes for CASSPGLRYNEQFF.

This clonotype was found many times. J is TRBJ1-2 and V is TRBV5-1, with D tentatively TRBD1 (6 bases). The V gene's germline CDR1 is SGHRS and CDR2 YFSETQ. Trimming pared 1 base from V and 5 bases from J, leaving 12 bases between. The CDR3 spans 14 residues. The CDR3 nucleotides read TGCGCCAGCAGCTTGCAGGGGCTCGGATATGGCTACACCTTC. This encodes CASSLQGLGYGYTF.

The table lists this clonotype with many counts. The gene calls are TRBV7-2 and TRBJ2-1; no clear D. Germline V gene lookup returns CDR1 SGHTA and CDR2 FQGNSA. This CDR3 region has 11 residues. V gave up 5 bases and J gave up 8 bases, with 7 bases separating them. CDR3 protein: CASSPQHEQFF. The DNA for the CDR3 is TGTGCCAGCAGCCCTCAGCATGAGCAGTTCTTC.

This clonotype was seen repeatedly, ten times or more. The chain combines TRBV7-2 with TRBJ2-1; tentatively, D is TRBD1 (5 bases). Germline loops: CDR1 SGHTA, CDR2 FQGNSA. The CDR3 totals 12 residues. Trimming left V 2 bases short and J 11 bases short, with 10 bases between. In DNA form, the CDR3 reads TGTGCCAGCAGCTTATCCAGGGTGAAGCAGTTCTTC. Translation: CASSLSRVKQFF.

This clonotype was counted many times. V is TRBV7-3 and J is TRBJ2-2; D gene unclear. Trimming cost V 0 bases and J 6 bases, with 11 bases left between them. This CDR3 is built from 15 residues. Germline CDR1 and CDR2: SGHTA and FQGTGA. The CDR3 loop is CASSLTGFGSGELFF. The CDR3 DNA sequence: TGTGCCAGCAGCTTAACAGGATTTGGGTCCGGGGAGCTGTTTTTT.